Listed below are T cell receptor beta chains from one sample, sequenced in a study of T-cell reconstitution after alpha-beta-depleted transplantation in children. In TCRdb, the PCR reads were re-called with MiXCR into one record per CDR3 protein. The sample lists about 980,000 distinct CDR3 sequences, 25% to 30% occurring once. Sequencing was performed on PBMCs, mostly from graft donor cells, taken 360 days after TCRalphabeta/CD19-depleted stem cell transplant. These receptors came from a boy younger than two who had a stem cell transplant for SCID, so the T cells may come from the graft donor. Both conserved end residues are part of each CDR3. The D gene is left open where the match is weak. Size is omitted from some rows. Given values are once, few, many or a class for expanded clones.

cdr3_nt cdr3_aa d_call v_call clone_size j_call
TGTGCCAGCAGTTTAGTCGCTCGCGGGGTCTCTTTGAACACTGAAGCTTTCTTT CASSLVARGVSLNTEAFF - TRBV12-3/TRBV12-4 once TRBJ1-1
TGCGCCAGCAGCTCAGGGGTCGGGCTTGCTAGCACAGATACGCAGTATTTT CASSSGVGLASTDTQYF - TRBV5-1 few TRBJ2-3
TGTGCCAGCAGTTCCAATCCTTCTTGGGCAGCGAATGAAAAACTGTTTTTT CASSSNPSWAANEKLFF - TRBV6-5 - TRBJ1-4
TGCAGTGCTAGTGCCCAAGGTGGGGGACAGGTCTATGGCTACACCTTC CSASAQGGGQVYGYTF TRBD1 TRBV20-1 - TRBJ1-2
TGTGCCAGCAGTGATTACAGACAGGGATTGAACACTGAAGCTTTCTTT CASSDYRQGLNTEAFF TRBD1 TRBV2 - TRBJ1-1
TGTGCCAGCAGCTCGCAGGGGCCTCGGGGCAATGAGCAGTTCTTC CASSSQGPRGNEQFF - TRBV11-2 - TRBJ2-1
TGCGCCAGCAGTGAGTCGGTACGGGCCGGGGAGCTGTTTTTT CASSESVRAGELFF - TRBV10-2 few TRBJ2-2
TGTGCCATCAGGGCTTGGACAGGGAAGGGATTCGAGCAGTACTTC CAIRAWTGKGFEQYF TRBD1 TRBV10-3 few TRBJ2-7
TGTGCCAGCAGCCCCATACCGGCTCACTCCTACAATGAGCAGTTCTTC CASSPIPAHSYNEQFF - TRBV3-1 - TRBJ2-1
TGTGCCATCAGTGAGTCAGGGGGGTCCAATGAGCAGTTCTTC CAISESGGSNEQFF - TRBV10-3 few TRBJ2-1
TGTGCCATCAGTGGACGAGGGCAAGAGACCCAGTACTTC CAISGRGQETQYF - TRBV10-3 - TRBJ2-5
TGCAGTGCTAGCGACTATCTTAGCGGGGGGGAGAAAAATGAGCAGTTCTTC CSASDYLSGGEKNEQFF TRBD2 TRBV20-1 few TRBJ2-1
TGTGCCAGCAGCTCACTAGCGGGAGACACAGATACGCAGTATTTT CASSSLAGDTDTQYF TRBD2 TRBV27 - TRBJ2-3
TGCGCCAGCAGTGACGGAGACAGGGCCACAGATACGCAGTATTTT CASSDGDRATDTQYF TRBD1 TRBV10-1 few TRBJ2-3
TGTGCCAGCAGTCCTACAGGGGGCGGGAGGTCACCCCTCCACTTT CASSPTGGGRSPLHF TRBD1 TRBV12-3/TRBV12-4 - TRBJ1-6
TGCGCCAGCAGCCAAGACCCAGGGACGGCGAACACCGGGGAGCTGTTTTTT CASSQDPGTANTGELFF - TRBV4-1 - TRBJ2-2
TGTGCCAGCAGCTTGGTGAAGGGTAGCACAGATACGCAGTATTTT CASSLVKGSTDTQYF - TRBV5-5 - TRBJ2-3
TGCGCCAGCAGCCAAGTCGGGGGGGTTCCGAAAGAAGAGACCCAGTACTTC CASSQVGGVPKEETQYF TRBD2 TRBV4-1 - TRBJ2-5
TGTGCCAGCAGCCAAGATCCAAAACAGGGGGCCAGGAAGACTGAAGCTTTCTTT CASSQDPKQGARKTEAFF TRBD1 TRBV4-2 - TRBJ1-1
TGTGCCAGCCGGACCGGGACTCGGGGCGGAGAGACCCAGTACTTC CASRTGTRGGETQYF - TRBV19 - TRBJ2-5
TGTGCCAGCAGTCAGTACAGGGGGCAGCATTCACCCCTCCACTTT CASSQYRGQHSPLHF TRBD1 TRBV28 - TRBJ1-6
TGTGCCATCAGTGAGAAGGGGTACGGTACTGAAGCTTTCTTT CAISEKGYGTEAFF - TRBV10-3 - TRBJ1-1
TGCGCCAGCAGCTTGGTTCCAGGGGCTGGGGCCAACGTCCTGACTTTC CASSLVPGAGANVLTF - TRBV5-1 - TRBJ2-6
TGCAGTGCTCCCACTAGCGGGAGATTACGGCCGGGGAATGAGCAGTTCTTC CSAPTSGRLRPGNEQFF TRBD2 TRBV20-1 - TRBJ2-1
TGCGCCAGCTCGGACAGCGGAGTCAACCGGTACGAGCAGTACTTC CASSDSGVNRYEQYF - TRBV5-1 - TRBJ2-7
TGTGCCAGCAGCTTTTTCTACGGGGAATACGAGCAGTACTTC CASSFFYGEYEQYF - TRBV7-2 few TRBJ2-7
TGTGCCAGCACGGACAGGAATCCCACAGATACGCAGTATTTT CASTDRNPTDTQYF TRBD1 TRBV2 few TRBJ2-3
TGCAGTGCTAGAGACTTCGGAACCGAGCAGTACTTC CSARDFGTEQYF - TRBV20-1 - TRBJ2-7
TGCGCCAGCAGCTTAAAGTACCAAGAGACCCAGTACTTC CASSLKYQETQYF - TRBV5-1 - TRBJ2-5
TGTGCCAGCACCTATTACCCGGCCGAGGGGGAGACCCAGTACTTC CASTYYPAEGETQYF - TRBV5-6 - TRBJ2-5
TGCAGCGTTGGCGGGACTACCTACGAGCAGTACTTC CSVGGTTYEQYF TRBD2 TRBV29-1 - TRBJ2-7
TGCGCCAGCAGCTTAACGACCGGGACAGCAATCACAGATACGCAGTATTTT CASSLTTGTAITDTQYF TRBD1 TRBV5-1 - TRBJ2-3
TGCAGCGTTGTGGCTAGCGGACAAGAGACCCAGTACTTC CSVVASGQETQYF TRBD2 TRBV29-1 - TRBJ2-5